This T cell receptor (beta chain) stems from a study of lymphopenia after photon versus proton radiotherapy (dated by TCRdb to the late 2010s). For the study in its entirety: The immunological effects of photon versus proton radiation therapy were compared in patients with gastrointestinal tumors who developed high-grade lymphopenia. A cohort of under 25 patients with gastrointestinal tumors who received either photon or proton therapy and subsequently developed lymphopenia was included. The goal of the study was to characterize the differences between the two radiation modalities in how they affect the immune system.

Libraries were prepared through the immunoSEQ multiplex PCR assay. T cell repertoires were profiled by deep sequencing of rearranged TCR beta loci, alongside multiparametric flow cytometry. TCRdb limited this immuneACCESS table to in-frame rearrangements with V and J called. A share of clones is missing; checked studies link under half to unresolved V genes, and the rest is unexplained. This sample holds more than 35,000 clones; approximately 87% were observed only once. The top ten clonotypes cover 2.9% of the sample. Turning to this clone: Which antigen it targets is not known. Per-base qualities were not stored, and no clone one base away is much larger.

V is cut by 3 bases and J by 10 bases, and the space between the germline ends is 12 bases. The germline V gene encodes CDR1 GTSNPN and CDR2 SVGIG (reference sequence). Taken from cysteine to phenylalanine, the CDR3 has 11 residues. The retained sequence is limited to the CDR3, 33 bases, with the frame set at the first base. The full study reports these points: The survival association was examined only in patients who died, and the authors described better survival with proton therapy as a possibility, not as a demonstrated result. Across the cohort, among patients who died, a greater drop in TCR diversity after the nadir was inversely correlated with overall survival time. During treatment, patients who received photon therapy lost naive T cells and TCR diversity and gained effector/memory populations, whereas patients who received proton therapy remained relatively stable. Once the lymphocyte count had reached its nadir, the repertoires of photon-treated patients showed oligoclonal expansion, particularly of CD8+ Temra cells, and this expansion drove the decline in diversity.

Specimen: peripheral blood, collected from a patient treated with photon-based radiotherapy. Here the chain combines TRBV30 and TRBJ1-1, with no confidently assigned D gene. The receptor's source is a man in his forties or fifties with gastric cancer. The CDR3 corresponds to CAWSVGPGAFF. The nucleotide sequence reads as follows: TGTGCCTGGAGCGTAGGCCCGGGAGCTTTCTTT.